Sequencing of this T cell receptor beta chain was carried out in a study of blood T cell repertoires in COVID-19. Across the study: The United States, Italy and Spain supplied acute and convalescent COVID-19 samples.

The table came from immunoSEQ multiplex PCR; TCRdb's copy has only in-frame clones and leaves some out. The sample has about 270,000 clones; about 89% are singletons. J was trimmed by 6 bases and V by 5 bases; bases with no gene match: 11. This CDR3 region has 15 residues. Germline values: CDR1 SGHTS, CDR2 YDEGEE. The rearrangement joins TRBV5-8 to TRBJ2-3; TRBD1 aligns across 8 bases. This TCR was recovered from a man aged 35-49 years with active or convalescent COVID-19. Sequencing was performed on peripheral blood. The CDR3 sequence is CASRWGPGGLDTQYF. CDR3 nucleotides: TGTGCCAGCAGATGGGGGCCAGGGGGCCTTGATACGCAGTATTTT.